Listed below are T cell receptor beta chains from one sample, sequenced in a study of cytomegalovirus exposure and HLA in healthy donors. Measured with immunoSEQ multiplex PCR; TCRdb has only the in-frame clones, and not every one. The data show about 100,000 clones, over 85% seen once. Sequences were obtained from PBMCs. These TCRs come from a woman under 30 in good health and CMV-seronegative. CDR3s include the opening cysteine and the closing phenylalanine or tryptophan. A D gene is named only where the DNA matches it firmly. Rows may omit the clone size; those that give it use once, few, many or a size class.

j_call,clone_size,d_call,v_call,cdr3_aa,cdr3_nt
TRBJ2-1,once,TRBD2,TRBV11-2,CASSLRAGGGDEQFF,TGTGCCAGCAGTTTAAGAGCGGGGGGCGGGGATGAGCAGTTCTTC
TRBJ2-3,NA,TRBD2,TRBV5-8,CASSSSGSRTDTQYF,TGTGCCAGCAGCTCTAGCGGGAGTAGAACAGATACGCAGTATTTT
TRBJ2-1,NA,TRBD2,TRBV7-3,CASSLSHGLAGFNEQFF,TGTGCCAGCAGCTTAAGCCACGGACTAGCGGGGTTCAATGAGCAGTTCTTC
TRBJ2-4,NA,TRBD2,TRBV2,CASSGAAGGFDIQYF,TGTGCCAGCAGTGGGGCTGCGGGGGGGTTCGACATTCAGTACTTC
TRBJ2-7,NA,TRBD1,TRBV6-1,CASSSDRGGNEQYF,TGTGCCAGCAGTTCCGACAGGGGGGGAAACGAGCAGTACTTC
TRBJ2-6,NA,NA,TRBV19,CASRQGSGANVLTF,TGTGCCAGTAGGCAGGGCTCTGGGGCCAACGTCCTGACTTTC
TRBJ1-2,NA,TRBD1,TRBV27,CASSLSQLTGGGGVSYGYTF,TGTGCCAGCAGCCTCTCCCAACTGACAGGGGGCGGTGGGGTGAGCTATGGCTACACCTTC
TRBJ2-6,NA,NA,TRBV19,CASSIDAGTGANVLTF,TGTGCCAGTAGTATAGATGCAGGGACTGGGGCCAACGTCCTGACTTTC
TRBJ1-1,NA,NA,TRBV19,CASSIARLNTEAFF,TGTGCCAGTAGTATAGCGAGGCTTAACACTGAAGCTTTCTTT
TRBJ2-7,NA,TRBD2,TRBV10-3,CAISDSLTSGSSYEQYF,TGTGCCATCAGTGACTCCCTGACTAGCGGGAGCTCCTACGAGCAGTACTTC
TRBJ2-5,NA,TRBD2,TRBV11-2,CASSLVGGSPQETQYF,TGTGCCAGCAGCTTAGTGGGCGGGAGTCCCCAAGAGACCCAGTACTTC
TRBJ1-1,NA,NA,TRBV5-1,CASSLGQAITEAFF,TGCGCCAGCAGCTTGGGACAGGCGATCACTGAAGCTTTCTTT
TRBJ2-1,NA,TRBD2,TRBV5-3,CARGSTSGSYNEQFF,TGTGCCAGGGGGTCGACTAGCGGCTCCTACAATGAGCAGTTCTTC
TRBJ2-2,NA,NA,TRBV30,CAWSALGRDTGELFF,TGTGCCTGGAGTGCCTTGGGCAGGGACACCGGGGAGCTGTTTTTT
TRBJ2-1,NA,TRBD1,TRBV19,CASSPGQGSYNEQFF,TGTGCCAGTAGTCCTGGACAGGGATCCTACAATGAGCAGTTCTTC
TRBJ1-1,NA,NA,TRBV4-1,CASCPRGEMNTEAFF,TGCGCCAGCTGCCCGAGAGGCGAGATGAACACTGAAGCTTTCTTT
TRBJ2-7,NA,NA,TRBV21-1,CASSKGGKISSYEQYF,TGTGCCAGCAGCAAAGGTGGTAAAATTAGCTCCTACGAGCAGTACTTC
TRBJ2-1,NA,TRBD2,TRBV10-3,CAISEPGGQNNEQFF,TGTGCCATCAGTGAGCCGGGGGGGCAAAACAATGAGCAGTTCTTC
TRBJ1-2,NA,NA,TRBV30,CAWTASDSSNYGYTF,TGTGCCTGGACTGCCTCGGACAGTTCTAACTATGGCTACACCTTC
TRBJ2-2,NA,NA,TRBV7-2,CASSSRGSLGGELFF,TGTGCCAGCAGCTCGCGTGGTTCCCTCGGCGGGGAGCTGTTTTTT
TRBJ1-2,NA,TRBD1,TRBV15,CATSIPGQTNGYTF,TGTGCCACCAGCATACCGGGACAGACGAATGGCTACACCTTC
TRBJ2-1,NA,TRBD1,TRBV5-1,CASSFLDREWNEQFF,TGCGCCAGCAGCTTCCTGGACAGGGAATGGAATGAGCAGTTCTTC
TRBJ2-2,NA,NA,TRBV5-1,CASSLVSRGDTGELFF,TGCGCCAGCAGCTTGGTTAGCAGGGGGGACACCGGGGAGCTGTTTTTT
TRBJ1-4,NA,TRBD1,TRBV7-8,CASSLGWPGQNEKLFF,TGTGCCAGCAGCTTAGGCTGGCCGGGACAGAATGAAAAACTGTTTTTT
TRBJ1-2,NA,NA,TRBV6-5,CASSISGSRGYTF,TGTGCCAGCAGTATCAGCGGGTCGAGAGGCTACACCTTC
TRBJ2-3,once,NA,TRBV4-1,CASSQEREADTQYF,TGCGCCAGCAGCCAAGAAAGGGAGGCAGATACGCAGTATTTT
TRBJ2-5,NA,TRBD2,TRBV5-4,CASSLARARLAGIQETQYF,TGTGCCAGCAGCTTGGCGAGGGCCCGACTAGCGGGGATCCAAGAGACCCAGTACTTC
TRBJ1-1,NA,NA,TRBV10-3,CAISEGYRETEAFF,TGTGCCATCAGTGAAGGTTACAGGGAGACTGAAGCTTTCTTT
TRBJ1-5,NA,NA,TRBV7-8,CASSLGPRGGGQPQHF,TGTGCCAGCAGCTTGGGGCCCCGGGGAGGTGGTCAGCCCCAGCATTTT
TRBJ1-1,NA,TRBD1,TRBV7-9,CASSLAGGWNTEAFF,TGTGCCAGCAGCTTAGCAGGGGGCTGGAACACTGAAGCTTTCTTT
TRBJ1-1,NA,TRBD1,TRBV29-1,CSGHRGEAFF,TGCAGCGGTCACAGGGGTGAAGCTTTCTTT
TRBJ2-3,NA,TRBD2,TRBV5-1,CASSLVLAGETQYF,TGCGCCAGCAGCTTGGTACTAGCGGGGGAAACGCAGTATTTT
TRBJ1-4,NA,NA,TRBV19,CASSPLLGGNEKLFF,TGTGCCAGTAGCCCCCTGCTAGGTGGGAATGAAAAACTGTTTTTT
TRBJ2-2,NA,NA,TRBV19,CASRQGAVRTGELFF,TGTGCCAGTAGGCAGGGTGCTGTTCGGACCGGGGAGCTGTTTTTT
TRBJ2-3,NA,TRBD2,TRBV4-3,CASSQRRGLAESTDTQYF,TGCGCCAGCAGCCAGCGCAGAGGACTAGCGGAGAGCACAGATACGCAGTATTTT
TRBJ1-1,NA,TRBD1,TRBV29-1,CSVEGTGEAFF,TGCAGCGTCGAGGGGACAGGTGAAGCTTTCTTT
TRBJ2-2,NA,NA,TRBV6-1,CASSEGREAGELFF,TGTGCCAGCAGTGAGGGTAGGGAGGCCGGGGAGCTGTTTTTT
TRBJ2-7,NA,TRBD2,TRBV10-3,CAISGTSGYEQYF,TGTGCCATCAGTGGGACTAGCGGCTACGAGCAGTACTTC
TRBJ2-2,NA,TRBD1,TRBV2,CASRQQGTGELFF,TGTGCCAGCAGGCAACAGGGGACCGGGGAGCTGTTTTTT
TRBJ1-2,NA,NA,TRBV5-6,CASSLPLYGYTF,TGTGCCAGCAGCTTGCCACTCTATGGCTACACCTTC
TRBJ2-3,NA,TRBD2,TRBV18,CASSTGTSGRTSTDTQYF,TGTGCCAGCTCGACCGGGACTAGCGGCCGTACAAGCACAGATACGCAGTATTTT
TRBJ2-4,NA,NA,TRBV4-1,CASSQDLGAVAKNIQYF,TGCGCCAGCAGCCAAGATTTGGGGGCCGTAGCCAAAAACATTCAGTACTTC
TRBJ2-5,NA,TRBD1,TRBV5-4,CASSLQGAAETQYF,TGTGCCAGCAGCTTACAGGGGGCCGCAGAGACCCAGTACTTC
TRBJ1-3,once,NA,TRBV9,CASSGLSGNTIYF,TGTGCCAGCAGTGGCCTCTCTGGAAACACCATATATTTT
TRBJ1-2,once,NA,TRBV7-9,CASTYRDTPSYTF,TGTGCCAGCACCTACCGGGACACGCCATCCTACACCTTC
TRBJ1-2,NA,NA,TRBV2,CASSLQDGKGYGYTF,TGTGCCAGCAGTCTCCAGGACGGGAAAGGCTATGGCTACACCTTC
TRBJ2-1,NA,TRBD2,TRBV30,CAWSPWGGAYNEQFF,TGTGCCTGGAGCCCCTGGGGGGGGGCCTACAATGAGCAGTTCTTC